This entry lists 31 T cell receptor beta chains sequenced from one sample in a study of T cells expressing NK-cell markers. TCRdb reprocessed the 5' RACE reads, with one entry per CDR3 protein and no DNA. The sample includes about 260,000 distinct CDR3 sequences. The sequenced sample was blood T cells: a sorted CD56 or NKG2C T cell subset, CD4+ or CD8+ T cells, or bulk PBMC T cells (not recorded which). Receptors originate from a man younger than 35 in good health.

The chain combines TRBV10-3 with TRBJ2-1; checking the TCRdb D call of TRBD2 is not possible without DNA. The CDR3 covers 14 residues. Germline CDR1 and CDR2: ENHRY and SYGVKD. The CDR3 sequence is CATRAREGHNEQFF.

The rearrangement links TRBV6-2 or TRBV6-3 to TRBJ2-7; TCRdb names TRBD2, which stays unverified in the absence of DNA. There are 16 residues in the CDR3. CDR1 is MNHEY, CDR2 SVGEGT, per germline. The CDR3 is CASSYSLAGGTYEQYF.

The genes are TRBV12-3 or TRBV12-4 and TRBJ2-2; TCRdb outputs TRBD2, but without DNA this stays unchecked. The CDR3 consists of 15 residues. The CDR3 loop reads CASRTSGRARGELFF.

This CDR3 is CASSFPDRHASKAFF. This chain connects TRBV7-2 to TRBJ1-1; TCRdb proposes TRBD1, but this gene call is untestable without DNA. This CDR3 has 15 amino acids. Germline V CDR1 and CDR2: SGHTA, FQGNSA.

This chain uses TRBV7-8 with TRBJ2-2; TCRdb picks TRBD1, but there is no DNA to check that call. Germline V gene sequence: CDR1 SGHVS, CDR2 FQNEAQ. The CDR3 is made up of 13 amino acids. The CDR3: CASRGGETGELFF.

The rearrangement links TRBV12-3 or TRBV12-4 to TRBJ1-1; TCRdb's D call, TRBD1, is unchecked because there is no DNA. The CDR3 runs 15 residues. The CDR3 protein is CASRKDRGLNTEAFF.

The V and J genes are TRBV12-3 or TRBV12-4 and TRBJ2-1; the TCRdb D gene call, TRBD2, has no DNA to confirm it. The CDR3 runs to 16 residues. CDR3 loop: CASSLSSSGSFYEQFF.

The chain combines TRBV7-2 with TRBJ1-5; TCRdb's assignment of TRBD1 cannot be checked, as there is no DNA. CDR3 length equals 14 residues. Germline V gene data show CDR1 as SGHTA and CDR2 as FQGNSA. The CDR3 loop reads CASSLSGGGQPQHF.

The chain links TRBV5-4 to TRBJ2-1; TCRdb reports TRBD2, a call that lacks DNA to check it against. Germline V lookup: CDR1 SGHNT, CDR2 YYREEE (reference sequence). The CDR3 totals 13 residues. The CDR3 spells CASSLPSGHEQFF. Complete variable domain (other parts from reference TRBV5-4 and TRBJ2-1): ETGVTQSPTHLIKTRGQQVTLRCSSQSGHNTVSWYQQALGQGPQFIFQYYREEENGRGNFPPRFSGLQFPNYSSELNVNALELDDSALYLCASSLPSGHEQFFGPGTRLTVL.

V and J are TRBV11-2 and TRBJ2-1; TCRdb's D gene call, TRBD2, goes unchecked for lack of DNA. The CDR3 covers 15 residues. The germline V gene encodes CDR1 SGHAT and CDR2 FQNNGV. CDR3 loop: CASSLDGGGSNEQFF.

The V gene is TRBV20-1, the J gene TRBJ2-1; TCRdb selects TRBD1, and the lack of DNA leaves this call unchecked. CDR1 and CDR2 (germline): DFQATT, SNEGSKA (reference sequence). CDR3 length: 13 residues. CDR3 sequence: CSAEDRGYNEQFF.

CDR3 sequence: CASTRDTLGRETQYF. The chain combines TRBV9 with TRBJ2-5; TCRdb lists TRBD1, though no DNA is available to test this call. The CDR3 has 15 residues. Germline V gene data show CDR1 as SGDLS and CDR2 as YYNGEE.

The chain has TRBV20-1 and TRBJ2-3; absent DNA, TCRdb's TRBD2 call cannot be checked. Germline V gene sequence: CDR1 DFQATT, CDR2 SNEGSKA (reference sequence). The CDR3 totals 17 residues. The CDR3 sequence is CSARPSSGGPGTDTQYF.

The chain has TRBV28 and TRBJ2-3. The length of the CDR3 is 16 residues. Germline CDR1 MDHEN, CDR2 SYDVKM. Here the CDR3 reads CASRRAEERITDTQYF.

The CDR3 sequence is CASSLGKENTEAFF. The chain employs TRBV5-1 and TRBJ1-1. Per the germline V gene, CDR1 is SGHRS and CDR2 is YFSETQ. The length of the CDR3 is 14 residues.

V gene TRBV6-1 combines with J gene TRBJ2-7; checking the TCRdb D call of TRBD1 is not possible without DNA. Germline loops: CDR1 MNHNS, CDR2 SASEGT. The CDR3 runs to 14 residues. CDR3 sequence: CASNPGPWGNEQYF.

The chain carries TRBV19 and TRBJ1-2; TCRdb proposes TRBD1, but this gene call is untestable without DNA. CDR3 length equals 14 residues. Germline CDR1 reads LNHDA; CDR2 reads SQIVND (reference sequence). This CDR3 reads CASRSDRGGFGYTF.

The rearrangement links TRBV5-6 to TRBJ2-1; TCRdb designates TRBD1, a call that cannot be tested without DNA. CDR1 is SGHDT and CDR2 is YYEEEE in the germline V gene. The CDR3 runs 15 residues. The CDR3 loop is CASIFGKGVYNEQFF.

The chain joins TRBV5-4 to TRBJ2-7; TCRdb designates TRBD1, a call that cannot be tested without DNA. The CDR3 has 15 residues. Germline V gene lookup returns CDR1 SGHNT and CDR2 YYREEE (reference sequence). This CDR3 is CASSFVDRAPYEQYF.

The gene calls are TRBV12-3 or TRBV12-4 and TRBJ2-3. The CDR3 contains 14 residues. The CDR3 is CASSTRRVRDTQYF.

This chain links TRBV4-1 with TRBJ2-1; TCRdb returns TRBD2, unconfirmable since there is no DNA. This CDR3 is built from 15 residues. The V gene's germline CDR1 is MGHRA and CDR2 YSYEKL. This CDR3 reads CASSQGLRAYVAQFF.

CDR3 loop: CSAEPGLPGSTEAFF. The chain couples TRBV20-1 to TRBJ1-1. Germline V gene data show CDR1 as DFQATT and CDR2 as SNEGSKA (reference sequence). This CDR3 contains 15 residues.

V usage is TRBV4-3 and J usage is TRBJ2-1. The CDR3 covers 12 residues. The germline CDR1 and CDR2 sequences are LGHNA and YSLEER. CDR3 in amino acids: CASSQPGVEQFF.

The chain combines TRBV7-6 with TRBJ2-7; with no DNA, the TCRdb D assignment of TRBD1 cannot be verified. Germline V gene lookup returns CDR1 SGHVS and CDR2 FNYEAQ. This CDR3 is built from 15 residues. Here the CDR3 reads CASSLAGDRSYEQYF.

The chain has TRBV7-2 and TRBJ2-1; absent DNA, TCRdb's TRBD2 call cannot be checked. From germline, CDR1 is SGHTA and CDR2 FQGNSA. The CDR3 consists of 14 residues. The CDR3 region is CASTTDSSYNEQFF.

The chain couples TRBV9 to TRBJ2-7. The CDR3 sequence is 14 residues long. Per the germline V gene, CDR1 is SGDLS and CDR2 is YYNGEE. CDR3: CASSVAQSSTEQYF.

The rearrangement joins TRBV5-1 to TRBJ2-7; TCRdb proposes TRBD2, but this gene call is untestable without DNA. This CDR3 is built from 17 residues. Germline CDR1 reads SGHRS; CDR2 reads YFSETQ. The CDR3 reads CASSLADAGANLYEQYF.

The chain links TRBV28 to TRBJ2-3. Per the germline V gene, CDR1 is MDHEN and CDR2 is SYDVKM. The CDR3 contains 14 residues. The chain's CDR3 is CASRETASTDTQYF.

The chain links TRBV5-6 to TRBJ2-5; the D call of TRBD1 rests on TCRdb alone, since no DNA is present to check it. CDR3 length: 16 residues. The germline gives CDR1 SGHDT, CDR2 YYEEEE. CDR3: CASSGGVGAGQETQYF.

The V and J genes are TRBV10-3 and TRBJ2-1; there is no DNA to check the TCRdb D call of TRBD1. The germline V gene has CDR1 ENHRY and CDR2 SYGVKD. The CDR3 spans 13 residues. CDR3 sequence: CAISESEGLGQFF.

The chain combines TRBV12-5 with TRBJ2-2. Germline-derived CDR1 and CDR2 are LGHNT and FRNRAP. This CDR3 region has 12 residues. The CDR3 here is CASGLDPGELFF. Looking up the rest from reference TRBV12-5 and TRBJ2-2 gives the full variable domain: DARVTQTPRHKVTEMGQEVTMRCQPILGHNTVFWYRQTMMQGLELLAYFRNRAPLDDSGMPKDRFSAEMPDATLATLKIQPSEPRDSAVYFCASGLDPGELFFGEGSRLTVL.